These T cell receptor beta chains were read from a single sample in a study of blood T cell repertoires in COVID-19. Sequenced by immunoSEQ multiplex PCR; TCRdb stores in-frame clones only, minus some. The sample consists of 150,000 to 200,000 clones, nearly 80% of them appearing once. Sequenced input: peripheral blood. The source is a woman in her 70s with acute or convalescent COVID-19. Each CDR3 is given with its conserved first and last residue. The order of the fields is V gene, D gene, clone size, J gene, CDR3 DNA, CDR3 protein. D genes are given only for firm matches. A row's size may be missing; if present it is once, few, many or a size class.

TRBV2,-,once,TRBJ1-3,TGTGCCAGGAGGACAGACGGAAACACCATATATTTT,CARRTDGNTIYF
TRBV5-1,-,-,TRBJ1-2,TGCGCCAGCAGCCCCTTCGCGGGTGCAACTAACTATGGCTACACCTTC,CASSPFAGATNYGYTF
TRBV5-6,-,-,TRBJ1-3,TGTGCCAGCAGCTTGTTTGGGGACAACGGAAACACCATATATTTT,CASSLFGDNGNTIYF
TRBV6-4,-,-,TRBJ2-4,TGTGCCAGCAGTGACCCTGGCGGAAGGCTAGCCAAAAACATTCAGTACTTC,CASSDPGGRLAKNIQYF
TRBV5-1,-,once,TRBJ1-1,TGCGCCAGCAGCTTGGGTCAGGGGAGAACTGAAGCTTTCTTT,CASSLGQGRTEAFF
TRBV3-1/TRBV3-2,-,many,TRBJ1-1,TGTGCCAGCAGCCAGAGCGCCGAAGCTTTCTTT,CASSQSAEAFF
TRBV27,-,-,TRBJ2-3,TGTGCCAGCAGGGAGACTAGGGCAGATACGCAGTATTTT,CASRETRADTQYF
TRBV6-1,TRBD1,-,TRBJ2-1,TGTGCCAGCAGTGAAGCGGGACAGGGCTACAATGAGCAGTTCTTC,CASSEAGQGYNEQFF
TRBV6-1,TRBD1,-,TRBJ1-6,TGTGCCAGCAGTGATGGGGACAGCCGATATTCACCCCTCCACTTT,CASSDGDSRYSPLHF
TRBV19,-,-,TRBJ2-3,TGTGCCAGTAGTACTAGTCAGGGATACACAGATACGCAGTATTTT,CASSTSQGYTDTQYF
TRBV2,-,once,TRBJ1-2,TGTGCCAGCAGTGAAAGTCAGACAGTCATTCACTATGGCTACACCTTC,CASSESQTVIHYGYTF
TRBV7-9,-,few,TRBJ1-1,TGTGCCAGCAGCTTAGAAGTCGGGGAAGCTTTCTTT,CASSLEVGEAFF
TRBV20-1,-,-,TRBJ2-7,TGCAGTGCTAGTTTGGACACCCCGGCCGCGTACGAGCAGTACTTC,CSASLDTPAAYEQYF
TRBV24-1,-,-,TRBJ1-1,TGTGCCACCAGTGATGGAGAGGGTATAGAAGGCTACGAATTT,CATSDGEGIEGYEF
TRBV9,-,few,TRBJ2-1,TGTGCCAGCAGCGTAGGTGGGACTTCCTGGCGGACGGAGCAGTTCTTC,CASSVGGTSWRTEQFF
TRBV7-8,-,-,TRBJ1-2,TGTGCCAGCAGCTTATACCAGGGGAGCAGTTACGGCTACACCTTC,CASSLYQGSSYGYTF
TRBV9,TRBD1,once,TRBJ2-2,TGTGCCAGCAGCGCCGGACAGGGAGCCACCGGGGAGCTGTTTTTT,CASSAGQGATGELFF
TRBV12-2,-,-,TRBJ1-6,TGTGCAAGTCGCTTACCGGACAGGCCCCCGGACTGCCTCCACTTT,CASRLPDRPPDCLHF
TRBV2,-,-,TRBJ1-1,TGTGCCAGCAGTGAAGGGGGGCGTGACACTGAAGCTTTCTTT,CASSEGGRDTEAFF
TRBV6-1,-,-,TRBJ2-2,TGTGCCAGCAGTGTGTCGGGGGGCGCCTACACCGGGGAGCTGTTTTTT,CASSVSGGAYTGELFF
TRBV10-3,TRBD2,-,TRBJ2-1,TGTGCCATCAGTGCAGGTCGGGGACTAGCGGGAGTAGGTGAGCAGTTCTTC,CAISAGRGLAGVGEQFF
TRBV19,TRBD2,-,TRBJ2-1,TGTGCCAGTAGTCCACCGGGACTAGCGGGTTACAATGAGCAGTTCTTC,CASSPPGLAGYNEQFF
TRBV2,-,-,TRBJ2-3,TGTGCCAGCAGGGAGGAGTGGGGCACAGATACGCAGTATTTT,CASREEWGTDTQYF
TRBV2,-,-,TRBJ2-7,TGTGCCAGCAGTGTCCTAGCTATAGTCTCCGAGCAGTACTTC,CASSVLAIVSEQYF
TRBV15,TRBD1,many,TRBJ1-2,TGTGCCACCAGCAGAGCGGGACAGGGATCTGGCTACACCTTC,CATSRAGQGSGYTF
TRBV6-5,TRBD1,once,TRBJ2-2,TGTGCCAGCAGCCCGGACAGGTCTAGGTCCGGGGAGCTGTTTTTT,CASSPDRSRSGELFF
TRBV30,-,-,TRBJ2-5,TGTGCCTGGAGTAGGACAGTCGAAGAGACCCAGTACTTC,CAWSRTVEETQYF
TRBV7-9,-,-,TRBJ2-3,TGTGCCAGCCAATCCGACCAGGTCCGGAGCACAGATACGCAGTATTTT,CASQSDQVRSTDTQYF
TRBV2,-,few,TRBJ1-4,TGTGCCAGCAGTGAATGGGGGAGCAGGGGCCCGACCCTAAAACTGTTTTTT,CASSEWGSRGPTLKLFF
TRBV4-1,-,-,TRBJ1-4,TGCGCCAGCAGTCCCGACAGGTTTAATGAAAAACTGTTTTTT,CASSPDRFNEKLFF
TRBV30,-,-,TRBJ2-7,TGTGCCTGGAAAGGAGGGGGGGCGCTTGCCGAGCAGTACTTC,CAWKGGGALAEQYF
TRBV19,TRBD2,-,TRBJ2-7,TGTGCCAGTAGGGTAGCGGGAGGGACAACCTACGAGCAGTACTTC,CASRVAGGTTYEQYF
TRBV29-1,-,-,TRBJ2-3,TGCAGCGTTGGTCTTGGGCAGGGTTCAGATACGCAGTATTTT,CSVGLGQGSDTQYF
TRBV27,TRBD1,few,TRBJ2-7,TGTGCCAGCAGTAGGCGATGGACAGGGGGTACCTACGAGCAGTACTTC,CASSRRWTGGTYEQYF
TRBV7-2,-,-,TRBJ2-3,TGTGCCAGCAGCTTACAGCCCATTCGGGAGCAGTATTTT,CASSLQPIREQYF
TRBV6-4,TRBD2,many,TRBJ2-5,TGTGCCAGCAGTGACCTTCGACTAGCGGGAGAAGGAGAGACCCAGTACTTC,CASSDLRLAGEGETQYF
TRBV2,-,-,TRBJ1-2,TGTGCCACCGTGAAGGACGGACTTAACTATGGCTACACCTTC,CATVKDGLNYGYTF
TRBV3-1/TRBV3-2,-,-,TRBJ1-2,TGTGCCAGCAGCCAAGATGGAGTGGAAGGTGGCTACACCTTC,CASSQDGVEGGYTF
TRBV24-1,TRBD2,-,TRBJ2-2,TGTGCCACCAGTGATGGTCTGCAGCCGGGGGGAAAAACCGGGGAGCTGTTTTTT,CATSDGLQPGGKTGELFF
TRBV7-8,-,-,TRBJ1-3,TGTGCCAGCAGCTCACAGGGAGCGAGAACCATATATTTT,CASSSQGARTIYF
TRBV4-1,TRBD2,once,TRBJ2-7,TGCGCCAGCAGCCCGGAGCGGGGCAATTGGTACGAGCAGTACTTC,CASSPERGNWYEQYF
TRBV19,TRBD1,-,TRBJ1-1,TGTGCCAGTAGTTCCCACGGACAGGAGTTGTGGACTGAAGCTTTCTTT,CASSSHGQELWTEAFF
TRBV7-3,TRBD2,-,TRBJ2-1,TGTGCCAGCAGCTTTTATGGCGGGAGTTCCTACAATGAGCAGTTCTTC,CASSFYGGSSYNEQFF
TRBV25-1,-,-,TRBJ2-3,TGTGCCAGCAGTGAATACACAGGCACAGATACGCAGTATTTT,CASSEYTGTDTQYF